This TCR beta chain was recovered during a study of CD8 T cells in Susac syndrome. Per the germline V gene, CDR1 is DFQATT and CDR2 is SNEGSKA (reference sequence). With 1 base removed from V and 3 bases from J, the gap between germline ends came to 10 bases. The CDR3 runs 14 residues. The RNA input was roughly 0.45 to 1 ug, and it was reverse transcribed with random hexamers. Amplification of TCR beta CDR3 was carried out by immunoSEQ multiplex PCR, which covered 54 Vbeta and 13 Jbeta segments. MiXCR was run by TCRdb on the immunoSEQ multiplex PCR reads, yielding one entry per CDR3 protein. The repertoire holds 77,000 or so distinct CDR3 sequences, with approximately 94% as singletons.

The rearrangement uses TRBV20-1 and TRBJ2-1; D assignment may be TRBD1 or TRBD2 (5 bases each). The specimen was CD4+ T cells from PBMCs. This sequence originates from a human donor with Susac syndrome. Written as DNA, the CDR3 is TGCAGTGCTAGAGCGAGGGGAAACTACAATGAGCAGTTCTTC. Its protein product is CSARARGNYNEQFF.